These 24 T cell receptor beta chains were all obtained from the same sample, sequenced in a study of T cell repertoires in aging, cancer and after chemotherapy. A mixed TRB-A/B primer pool amplified rearranged TRB by multiplex touch-down PCR. TCRdb itself ran the multiplex PCR reads through MiXCR, one entry per CDR3 protein. Here the sample spans nearly 5,000 distinct CDR3 sequences, approximately 31% being singletons. The template was genomic DNA from peripheral blood, not RNA. The sequencing sample was made of blood. The receptors here all came from a human donor with a blood cancer. The donor label of this sample is uncertain.

CDR3 coding DNA: TGTGCCACCAGTGCGATTAACGGTCAAAAACTGTTTTTT. It codes for CATSAINGQKLFF. The J gene is TRBJ1-4, the V gene TRBV24-1; D is undetermined. The germline V gene has CDR1 KGHDR and CDR2 SFDVKD. The V gene lost 5 bases and the J gene lost 9 bases, with 12 bases spanning the gap. This CDR3 comprises 13 residues.

The chain has TRBV7-6 and TRBJ2-7; D may be TRBD1 or TRBD2 (5 bases each). Germline V gene sequence: CDR1 SGHVS, CDR2 FNYEAQ. The CDR3 runs to 15 residues. The V and J ends lost 1 base and 0 bases respectively, with 10 bases between them. The CDR3 sequence is CASSLVGEYSYEQYF. CDR3 DNA sequence: TGTGCCAGCAGCTTAGTGGGGGAGTACTCCTACGAGCAGTACTTC.

The chain is built from TRBV18 and TRBJ2-7; 9 bases are shared with TRBD1. Germline V gene data show CDR1 as KGHSH and CDR2 as LQKENI. The CDR3 loop spans 17 amino acids. Losses at the gene ends were 3 bases for V and 2 bases for J; bases not matched to a gene: 11. The CDR3 coding sequence is TGTGCCAGCTCACCCTACCAATCGGGACAGGGTCCCTACGAGCAGTACTTC. It codes for CASSPYQSGQGPYEQYF.

This chain connects TRBV6-6 to TRBJ2-1, with TRBD2 matching over 12 bases. The CDR3 runs 18 residues. CDR1 and CDR2 from the germline V gene are MNHNY and SVGAGI (reference sequence). V was pared by 0 bases and J by 6 bases, with 9 bases of the junction left unmatched. In nucleotides, the CDR3 is TGTGCCAGCAGTTACTCGACCCTAGCGGGGGGGCCCGGCAATGAGCAGTTCTTC. This sequence encodes CASSYSTLAGGPGNEQFF.

The genes are TRBV7-9 and TRBJ1-6; no clear D. This CDR3 spans 11 amino acids. In germline, CDR1 is SEHNR, CDR2 FQNEAQ (reference sequence). Trimming cost V 5 bases and J 16 bases, with 12 bases left between them. CDR3 nucleotide sequence: TGTGCCAGCAGCCAAGGGCGGCCACTCCACTTT. Protein sequence: CASSQGRPLHF.

By proportion, this clonotype is large (0.1 to 1%). The rearrangement joins TRBV27 to TRBJ2-3; D is undetermined. CDR3 size: 14 residues. From germline, CDR1 is MNHEY and CDR2 SMNVEV (reference sequence). V lost 1 base, J lost 2 bases, and 7 bases lay in between. CDR3 bases: TGTGCCAGCAGTTTATGGTCAGACACAGATACGCAGTATTTT. Translating gives CASSLWSDTDTQYF.

A remark on this clonotype: Since a much larger clone is just one base distant, this may be a read error. This chain joins TRBV11-3 and TRBJ2-7; TRBD2 matches at 9 bases. This CDR3 spans 13 amino acids. The V gene's germline CDR1 is SGHNT and CDR2 YENEEA. CDR3 nucleotide sequence: TGTGCCAGCAGCGAGGGACTAGCAGCCGAGCAGTGCTTC. Protein sequence: CASSEGLAAEQCF. Looking up the rest from reference TRBV11-3 and TRBJ2-7 gives the full variable domain: EAGVVQSPRYKIIEKKQPVAFWCNPISGHNTLYWYLQNLGQGPELLIRYENEEAVDDSQLPKDRFSAERLKGVDSTLKIQPAELGDSAVYLCASSEGLAAEQCFGPGTRLTVT.

J is TRBJ2-4 and V is TRBV5-6, with D unclear. V dropped 3 bases and J dropped 8 bases, with 15 bases sitting between them. The CDR3 covers 14 residues. CDR1 is SGHDT, CDR2 YYEEEE, per germline. The CDR3 reads CASSSRTLIYIQYF. The CDR3 region has the DNA TGTGCCAGCAGCTCGCGGACCCTTATTTACATTCAGTACTTC.

This clonotype is labeled as medium-sized. The chain employs TRBV6-4 and TRBJ2-2; 13 positions agree with TRBD2. V was pared by 2 bases and J by 3 bases, with 0 bases of the junction left unmatched. The CDR3 consists of 16 residues. Germline V gives CDR1 MRHNA, CDR2 SNTAGT. The CDR3 loop reads CASSDGLAGDTGELFF. In DNA, the CDR3 is TGTGCCAGCAGTGACGGACTAGCGGGGGACACCGGGGAGCTGTTTTTT.

This clonotype is medium-sized. The CDR3 region is CASSSGTSWSYEQYF. In nucleotides, the CDR3 is TGTGCCAGTAGTAGCGGGACTAGTTGGTCCTACGAGCAGTACTTC. The chain is built from TRBV19 and TRBJ2-7, with 8 bases lining up with TRBD2. The CDR3 runs to 15 residues. Germline V lookup: CDR1 LNHDA, CDR2 SQIVND (reference sequence). After removal of 4 bases from V and 1 base from J, the junction contained 6 bases not matched to a gene.

This clonotype was seen a handful of times. V and J are TRBV24-1 and TRBJ2-7, with D tentatively TRBD2 (5 bases). Germline values: CDR1 KGHDR, CDR2 SFDVKD. This CDR3 comprises 14 residues. Trimming removed 1 base from V and 7 bases from J, with 13 bases in between. As DNA, the CDR3 is TGTGCCACCAGTGATTTTGGGGAGAGGAGGGAGCAGTACTTC. Translation: CATSDFGERREQYF.

The chain is built from TRBV27 and TRBJ1-2; D gene ambiguous. The germline gives CDR1 MNHEY, CDR2 SMNVEV (reference sequence). This CDR3 is built from 15 residues. The germline V and J ends were trimmed by 2 bases and 5 bases, with 15 bases remaining between them. The CDR3 loop is CASSLRGESPYGYTF. DNA for the CDR3: TGTGCCAGCAGTTTACGAGGCGAAAGTCCTTATGGCTACACCTTC.

The sample holds a few counts of this clonotype. V gene TRBV18 combines with J gene TRBJ1-1; D not resolved. Trimming stripped 5 bases from V and 1 base from J, with 14 bases between. The CDR3 is made up of 15 amino acids. Germline CDR1 reads KGHSH; CDR2 reads LQKENI. CDR3 residues: CASSASPQKNTEAFF. DNA for the CDR3: TGTGCCAGCTCAGCATCCCCACAAAAGAACACTGAAGCTTTCTTT.

This clonotype is deemed medium-sized. The V call is TRBV27, the J call TRBJ2-7, with D possibly being TRBD1 (6 bases). Trimming pared 3 bases from V and 2 bases from J, leaving 8 bases between. The CDR3 extends over 13 amino acids. Germline lookup yields CDR1 MNHEY and CDR2 SMNVEV (reference sequence). The CDR3 protein is CASSFRQAYEQYF. The CDR3, as DNA: TGTGCCAGCAGTTTCCGACAGGCCTACGAGCAGTACTTC.

This clonotype turned up a few times. This chain uses TRBV13 with TRBJ1-2, with D hard to call. CDR1 is PRHDT, CDR2 FYEKMQ, per germline (reference sequence). This CDR3 has 13 residues. V lost 4 bases and J lost 4, with 10 bases in between. CDR3 DNA sequence: TGTGCCAGCAGCTCCGACCCTATCTATGGCTACACCTTC. Its translation is CASSSDPIYGYTF.

J is TRBJ2-4 and V is TRBV15, with D maybe TRBD2 (5 bases). Germline lookup yields CDR1 LNHNV and CDR2 YYDKDF (reference sequence). With 5 bases removed from V and 4 bases from J, the gap between germline ends came to 15 bases. The CDR3 spans 15 residues. The CDR3: CATSPSGFWKNIQYF. The DNA for the CDR3 is TGTGCCACCAGCCCATCGGGGTTTTGGAAAAACATTCAGTACTTC.

This clonotype was detected only once. This chain joins TRBV27 and TRBJ1-6; possible D gene TRBD1, 5 bases. CDR1 MNHEY and CDR2 SMNVEV come from the germline V gene (reference sequence). The CDR3 spans 14 residues. The germline V and J ends were trimmed by 1 base and 10 bases, with 11 bases remaining between them. CDR3 DNA sequence: TGTGCCAGCAGTTTATGGGGGGGAGGGTCACCCCTCCACTTT. This gives the protein CASSLWGGGSPLHF.

This clonotype came up a few times. Because the CDR3's place on the DNA is in doubt, the DNA is left out and the CDR3 is given as listed by TCRdb. The chain couples TRBV7-5 to TRBJ1-2; TRBD1, the D gene given by the table, was not confirmed from the DNA. TRBV7-5 is a recognized pseudogene. The CDR3 comprises 16 residues, both ends counted. The CDR3 protein is CISVPEAVSGNYGYTF.

V and J are TRBV19 and TRBJ1-3; tentative D call: TRBD1 (6 bases). In germline, CDR1 is LNHDA, CDR2 SQIVND (reference sequence). Trimming pared 4 bases from V and 3 bases from J, leaving 13 bases between. This CDR3 contains 15 residues. CDR3 sequence: CASSTSGGLGNTIYF. As DNA, the CDR3 is TGTGCCAGTAGTACCTCCGGGGGCCTTGGAAACACCATATATTTT.

The rearrangement uses TRBV19 and TRBJ1-5; TRBD1 matches at 10 bases. The J segment lost 2 bases and the V segment lost 0 bases, leaving 4 bases of the junction unmatched. The CDR3 extends over 17 amino acids. Germline V lookup: CDR1 LNHDA, CDR2 SQIVND (reference sequence). The CDR3 coding sequence is TGTGCCAGTAGTATAGATGGGGGGACAGGGGGCAATCAGCCCCAGCATTTT. Translated, it gives CASSIDGGTGGNQPQHF.

This clonotype has more than one count but fewer than ten. CDR3 bases: TGTGCCAGCAGCTTAGGCCTGTCGAGGAATAGCTATGGCTACACCTTC. Encoded protein: CASSLGLSRNSYGYTF. The V gene is TRBV13, the J gene TRBJ1-2; D gene ambiguous. Germline V gives CDR1 PRHDT, CDR2 FYEKMQ (reference sequence). The CDR3 has 16 amino acids. V lost 0 bases and J lost 4, with 15 bases in between.

This chain uses TRBV5-6 with TRBJ1-5; TRBD1 agrees at 8 bases. V was clipped by 2 bases and J by 3 bases; unmatched bases: 10. CDR3 length: 17 amino acids. Germline V gives CDR1 SGHDT, CDR2 YYEEEE. DNA for the CDR3: TGTGCCAGCAGCTTTGCCGACGACAGGGGCCCCAATCAGCCCCAGCATTTT. It translates to CASSFADDRGPNQPQHF.

Concerning this clonotype: A much larger clonotype is one base distant, so this may be a read error. The rearrangement joins TRBV29-1 to TRBJ1-1; no firm D call. The CDR3 consists of 11 residues. Germline-derived CDR1 and CDR2 are SQVTM and ANQGSEA. V lost 1 base to trimming and J lost 0 bases, with 0 bases between them. CDR3 coding DNA: TGCAGCGTTGAAGTGAACACTGAAGCTTTCTTT. This gives the protein CSVEVNTEAFF.

The chain recombines TRBV6-5 with TRBJ1-1; 9 positions match TRBD1. J was trimmed by 1 base and V by 5 bases; bases with no gene match: 5. Germline CDR1 is MNHEY and CDR2 is SVGAGI. This CDR3 is built from 15 residues. CDR3 sequence (DNA): TGTGCCAGCAGTAACCCGGGACAGGGGAACACTGAAGCTTTCTTT. It codes for CASSNPGQGNTEAFF.